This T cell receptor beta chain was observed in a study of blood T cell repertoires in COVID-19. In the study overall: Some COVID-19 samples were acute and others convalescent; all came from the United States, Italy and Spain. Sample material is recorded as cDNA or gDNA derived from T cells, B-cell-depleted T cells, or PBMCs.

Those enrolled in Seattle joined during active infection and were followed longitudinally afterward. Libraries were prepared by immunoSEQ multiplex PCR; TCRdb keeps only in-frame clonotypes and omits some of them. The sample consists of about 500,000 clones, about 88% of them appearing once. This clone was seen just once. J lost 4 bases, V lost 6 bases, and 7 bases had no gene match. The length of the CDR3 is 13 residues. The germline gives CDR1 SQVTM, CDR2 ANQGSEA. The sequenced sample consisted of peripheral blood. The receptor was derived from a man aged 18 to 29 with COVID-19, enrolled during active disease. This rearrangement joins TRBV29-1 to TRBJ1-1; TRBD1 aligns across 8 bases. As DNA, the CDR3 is TGCAGCGTCCTCGGACAGGGAAGCACTGAAGCTTTCTTT. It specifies CSVLGQGSTEAFF.